These T cell receptor beta chains were read from a single sample in a study of post-analysis software for immune sequencing data. TCRdb re-called the PCR reads through MiXCR, storing one row per CDR3 protein. Seen here are about 540,000 distinct CDR3 sequences, 30% to 40% observed once, and the top ten hold around 6.1%. Sequenced input: blood. The receptors originated from a girl under 18 with multiple sclerosis. The CDR3 runs from the conserved cysteine through the conserved F or W. The order of the fields is J gene, clone size, D gene, V gene, CDR3 protein, CDR3 DNA. The D gene is left open where the match is weak. Some rows mark clone size as missing; the rest say once, few, many or name a class of expanded clone.

j_gene: TRBJ2-1; abundance: .; d_gene: TRBD2; v_gene: TRBV20-1; CDR3aa: CSAPAGTSGGAPYNEQFF; CDR3nt: TGCAGTGCCCCAGCCGGGACTAGCGGGGGGGCCCCCTACAATGAGCAGTTCTTC
j_gene: TRBJ2-4; abundance: few; d_gene: TRBD1; v_gene: TRBV7-6; CDR3aa: CASSLTAGTGTNLAKNIQYF; CDR3nt: TGTGCCAGCAGCTTAACAGCCGGGACAGGGACAAATCTAGCCAAAAACATTCAGTACTTC
j_gene: TRBJ2-5; abundance: .; d_gene: TRBD2; v_gene: TRBV3-1; CDR3aa: CAGSQVNTSGRYEQYF; CDR3nt: TGTGCCGGCAGCCAAGTCAACACTAGCGGGAGGTATGAGCAGTACTTC
j_gene: TRBJ2-1; abundance: few; d_gene: .; v_gene: TRBV6-1; CDR3aa: CASSEVPQRSYNEQFF; CDR3nt: TGTGCCAGCAGTGAAGTTCCCCAGCGGAGTTACAATGAGCAGTTCTTC
j_gene: TRBJ2-6; abundance: few; d_gene: TRBD1; v_gene: TRBV2; CDR3aa: CASRARTGVSSGANVLTF; CDR3nt: TGTGCCAGCAGGGCAAGGACAGGAGTTAGCTCTGGGGCCAACGTCCTGACTTTC
j_gene: TRBJ2-5; abundance: .; d_gene: .; v_gene: TRBV2; CDR3aa: CASRSAGGWETQYF; CDR3nt: TGTGCCAGCAGAAGCGCTGGGGGTTGGGAGACCCAGTACTTC
j_gene: TRBJ2-5; abundance: .; d_gene: .; v_gene: TRBV20-1; CDR3aa: CSARMGHQETQYF; CDR3nt: TGCAGTGCTAGAATGGGTCACCAAGAGACCCAGTACTTC
j_gene: TRBJ2-2; abundance: few; d_gene: TRBD2; v_gene: TRBV20-1; CDR3aa: CSARWSSSGGVNTGELFF; CDR3nt: TGCAGTGCTAGATGGTCGAGTAGCGGGGGGGTGAACACCGGGGAGCTGTTTTTT
j_gene: TRBJ2-5; abundance: .; d_gene: .; v_gene: TRBV3-1; CDR3aa: CTSSQDGSGLETQYF; CDR3nt: TGTACCAGCAGCCAAGATGGATCAGGGTTAGAGACCCAGTACTTC
j_gene: TRBJ2-1; abundance: once; d_gene: .; v_gene: TRBV7-2; CDR3aa: CVSSLMAAHGEQFF; CDR3nt: TGTGTCAGCAGCTTAATGGCAGCCCACGGCGAGCAGTTCTTC
j_gene: TRBJ1-6; abundance: .; d_gene: .; v_gene: TRBV12-3/TRBV12-4; CDR3aa: CASSLMANSPLHF; CDR3nt: TGTGCCAGCAGTTTAATGGCCAATTCACCCCTCCACTTT
j_gene: TRBJ2-6; abundance: .; d_gene: .; v_gene: TRBV7-9; CDR3aa: CATRRGASGANVLTF; CDR3nt: TGTGCCACCCGGCGGGGAGCCTCTGGGGCCAACGTCCTGACTTTC
j_gene: TRBJ1-3; abundance: .; d_gene: .; v_gene: TRBV20-1; CDR3aa: CSARGRGRPFWTGNTIYF; CDR3nt: TGCAGTGCTAGAGGAAGGGGCAGGCCCTTTTGGACTGGAAACACCATATATTTT
j_gene: TRBJ2-1; abundance: .; d_gene: .; v_gene: TRBV12-3/TRBV12-4; CDR3aa: CTSSLGPLYNEQFF; CDR3nt: TGTACCAGCAGTCTGGGGCCTTTATACAATGAGCAGTTCTTC
j_gene: TRBJ2-6; abundance: .; d_gene: TRBD1; v_gene: TRBV7-7; CDR3aa: CASSSRTGSVSGANVLTF; CDR3nt: TGTGCCAGCAGCTCCCGGACAGGGTCCGTCTCTGGGGCCAACGTCCTGACTTTC
j_gene: TRBJ1-5; abundance: .; d_gene: .; v_gene: TRBV28; CDR3aa: CASNWQTDQPQHF; CDR3nt: TGTGCCAGCAACTGGCAGACGGATCAGCCCCAGCATTTT
j_gene: TRBJ2-2; abundance: .; d_gene: TRBD1; v_gene: TRBV20-1; CDR3aa: CSATKQGAGGELFF; CDR3nt: TGCAGTGCTACCAAACAGGGGGCGGGCGGGGAGCTGTTTTTT
j_gene: TRBJ2-3; abundance: .; d_gene: TRBD2; v_gene: TRBV4-2; CDR3aa: CASSPRTSGGAPTQYF; CDR3nt: TGTGCCAGCAGCCCAAGAACTAGCGGGGGGGCGCCCACGCAGTATTTT
j_gene: TRBJ2-5; abundance: few; d_gene: .; v_gene: TRBV6-1; CDR3aa: CASSEVRARETQYF; CDR3nt: TGTGCCAGCAGTGAAGTTAGGGCCCGAGAGACCCAGTACTTC
j_gene: TRBJ2-1; abundance: few; d_gene: TRBD2; v_gene: TRBV2; CDR3aa: CASSGAGGSYNEQFF; CDR3nt: TGTGCCAGCAGCGGAGCGGGGGGCTCCTACAATGAGCAGTTCTTC
j_gene: TRBJ2-1; abundance: .; d_gene: TRBD2; v_gene: TRBV11-1; CDR3aa: CASSSRAGGLVGYNEQFF; CDR3nt: TGTGCCAGCAGCTCCCGAGCGGGGGGACTAGTGGGGTACAATGAGCAGTTCTTC
j_gene: TRBJ2-5; abundance: .; d_gene: TRBD2; v_gene: TRBV20-1; CDR3aa: CSAAHSGGALQETQYF; CDR3nt: TGCAGTGCAGCTCATAGCGGGGGGGCCCTCCAAGAGACCCAGTACTTC
j_gene: TRBJ1-2; abundance: few; d_gene: .; v_gene: TRBV7-9; CDR3aa: CASSLTQGYNYGYTF; CDR3nt: TGTGCCAGCAGCTTAACACAGGGTTATAACTATGGCTACACCTTC
j_gene: TRBJ1-2; abundance: .; d_gene: .; v_gene: TRBV20-1; CDR3aa: CSARVQKGGYGYTF; CDR3nt: TGCAGTGCTAGAGTTCAGAAGGGAGGCTATGGCTACACCTTC
j_gene: TRBJ2-1; abundance: few; d_gene: TRBD2; v_gene: TRBV7-3; CDR3aa: CASSLEAGVVSNEQFF; CDR3nt: TGTGCCAGCAGCTTGGAAGCGGGGGTTGTCAGTAATGAGCAGTTCTTC
j_gene: TRBJ1-4; abundance: few; d_gene: .; v_gene: TRBV6-6; CDR3aa: CASSYSCQINEKLFF; CDR3nt: TGTGCCAGCAGTTACTCTTGTCAGATTAATGAAAAACTGTTTTTT
j_gene: TRBJ2-1; abundance: few; d_gene: TRBD2; v_gene: TRBV7-3; CDR3aa: CASSFGGGPSSYNEQFF; CDR3nt: TGTGCCAGCAGCTTCGGGGGGGGGCCCAGCTCCTACAATGAGCAGTTCTTC
j_gene: TRBJ1-5; abundance: .; d_gene: .; v_gene: TRBV20-1; CDR3aa: CSARDPVGRVGNQPQHF; CDR3nt: TGCAGTGCTAGAGATCCTGTGGGGCGCGTGGGCAATCAGCCCCAGCATTTT
j_gene: TRBJ2-3; abundance: few; d_gene: TRBD2; v_gene: TRBV7-8; CDR3aa: CASSPQVKRGGDTQYF; CDR3nt: TGTGCCAGCAGCCCACAAGTTAAGCGGGGGGGCGATACGCAGTATTTT
j_gene: TRBJ1-2; abundance: .; d_gene: TRBD1; v_gene: TRBV6-1; CDR3aa: CASSDAGTGRANYGYTF; CDR3nt: TGTGCCAGCAGTGATGCCGGGACAGGGCGAGCTAACTATGGCTACACCTTC
j_gene: TRBJ2-4; abundance: few; d_gene: TRBD2; v_gene: TRBV28; CDR3aa: CASSHAGGAKNIQYF; CDR3nt: TGTGCCAGCAGTCACGCCGGGGGGGCCAAAAACATTCAGTACTTC
j_gene: TRBJ2-7; abundance: few; d_gene: TRBD2; v_gene: TRBV20-1; CDR3aa: CSARGGGLAVYEQYF; CDR3nt: TGCAGTGCTAGAGGGGGAGGGTTAGCGGTCTACGAGCAGTACTTC
j_gene: TRBJ2-1; abundance: .; d_gene: TRBD1; v_gene: TRBV29-1; CDR3aa: CSVATGTGANEQFF; CDR3nt: TGCAGCGTCGCGACCGGGACAGGGGCAAATGAGCAGTTCTTC
j_gene: TRBJ2-7; abundance: few; d_gene: .; v_gene: TRBV20-1; CDR3aa: CSAPTPAGEQYF; CDR3nt: TGCAGTGCGCCGACACCGGCGGGAGAGCAGTACTTC
j_gene: TRBJ2-5; abundance: .; d_gene: TRBD2; v_gene: TRBV18; CDR3aa: CASSPPGVVSQAGETQYF; CDR3nt: TGTGCCAGCTCACCACCGGGTGTCGTTAGCCAAGCGGGGGAGACCCAGTACTTC
j_gene: TRBJ2-7; abundance: .; d_gene: .; v_gene: TRBV10-2; CDR3aa: CASTKGGGTATSYEQYF; CDR3nt: TGCGCCAGCACCAAAGGGGGGGGGACAGCAACTTCCTACGAGCAGTACTTC
j_gene: TRBJ2-3; abundance: .; d_gene: TRBD2; v_gene: TRBV29-1; CDR3aa: CSAGTSGDSTDTQYF; CDR3nt: TGCAGCGCTGGGACTAGCGGGGATTCCACAGATACGCAGTATTTT
j_gene: TRBJ2-3; abundance: .; d_gene: .; v_gene: TRBV7-9; CDR3aa: CASSPRDTQYF; CDR3nt: TGTGCCAGCAGCCCGAGGGATACGCAGTATTTT
j_gene: TRBJ2-5; abundance: .; d_gene: .; v_gene: TRBV5-1; CDR3aa: CASSLRWETQYF; CDR3nt: TGCGCCAGCAGTCTTCGTTGGGAGACCCAGTACTTC
j_gene: TRBJ1-1; abundance: .; d_gene: .; v_gene: TRBV20-1; CDR3aa: CSADGGNTEAFF; CDR3nt: TGCAGTGCAGACGGGGGGAACACTGAAGCTTTCTTT
j_gene: TRBJ2-5; abundance: .; d_gene: TRBD1; v_gene: TRBV14; CDR3aa: CASSFRTGGYQETQYF; CDR3nt: TGTGCCAGCAGTTTCCGGACAGGGGGCTACCAAGAGACCCAGTACTTC
j_gene: TRBJ2-5; abundance: .; d_gene: .; v_gene: TRBV20-1; CDR3aa: CSAKRAKGPVQETQYF; CDR3nt: TGCAGTGCTAAGCGGGCTAAGGGGCCCGTACAAGAGACCCAGTACTTC
j_gene: TRBJ2-3; abundance: .; d_gene: TRBD2; v_gene: TRBV12-3/TRBV12-4; CDR3aa: CASTLSGASTDAQYF; CDR3nt: TGTGCCAGCACTCTTAGCGGGGCGTCCACAGATGCGCAGTATTTT